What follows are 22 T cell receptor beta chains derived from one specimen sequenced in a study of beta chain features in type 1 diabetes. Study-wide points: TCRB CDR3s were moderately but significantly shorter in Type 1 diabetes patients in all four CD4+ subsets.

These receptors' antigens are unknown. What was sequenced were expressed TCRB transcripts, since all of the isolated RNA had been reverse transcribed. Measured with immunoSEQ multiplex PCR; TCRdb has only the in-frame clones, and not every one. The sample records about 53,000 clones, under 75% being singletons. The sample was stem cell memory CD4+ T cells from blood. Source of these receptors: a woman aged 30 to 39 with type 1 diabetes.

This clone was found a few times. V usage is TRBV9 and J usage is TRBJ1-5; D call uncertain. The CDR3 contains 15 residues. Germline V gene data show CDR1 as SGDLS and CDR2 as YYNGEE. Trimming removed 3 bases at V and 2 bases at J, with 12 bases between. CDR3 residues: CASSGPEGGNQPQHF. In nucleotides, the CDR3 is TGTGCCAGCAGCGGTCCGGAGGGAGGCAATCAGCCCCAGCATTTT.

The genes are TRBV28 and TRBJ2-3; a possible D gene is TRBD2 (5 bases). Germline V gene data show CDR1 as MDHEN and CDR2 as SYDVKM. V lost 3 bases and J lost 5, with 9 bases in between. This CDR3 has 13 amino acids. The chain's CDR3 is CASSFPRGDTQYF. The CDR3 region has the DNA TGTGCCAGCAGTTTTCCCCGGGGAGATACGCAGTATTTT.

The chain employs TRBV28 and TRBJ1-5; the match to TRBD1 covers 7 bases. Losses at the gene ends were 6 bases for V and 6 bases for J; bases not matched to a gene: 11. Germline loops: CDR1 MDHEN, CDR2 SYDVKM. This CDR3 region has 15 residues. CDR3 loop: CASSPGQIYGQPQHF. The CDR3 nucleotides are TGTGCCAGCAGCCCGGGACAGATTTACGGTCAGCCCCAGCATTTT.

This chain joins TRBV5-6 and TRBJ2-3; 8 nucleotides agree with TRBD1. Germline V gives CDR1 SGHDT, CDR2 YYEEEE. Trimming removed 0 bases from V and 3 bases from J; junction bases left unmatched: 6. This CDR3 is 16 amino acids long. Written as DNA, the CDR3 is TGTGCCAGCAGCTTGGCCCCGGACAGGGTGACAGATACGCAGTATTTT. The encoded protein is CASSLAPDRVTDTQYF.

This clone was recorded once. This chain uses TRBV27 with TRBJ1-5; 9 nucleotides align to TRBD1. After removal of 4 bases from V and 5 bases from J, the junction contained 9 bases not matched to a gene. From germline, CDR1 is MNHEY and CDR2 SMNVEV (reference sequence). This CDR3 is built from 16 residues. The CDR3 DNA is TGTGCCAGCAGTTCTTACCGGGACAGGGCGGATCAGCCCCAGCATTTT. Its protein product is CASSSYRDRADQPQHF.

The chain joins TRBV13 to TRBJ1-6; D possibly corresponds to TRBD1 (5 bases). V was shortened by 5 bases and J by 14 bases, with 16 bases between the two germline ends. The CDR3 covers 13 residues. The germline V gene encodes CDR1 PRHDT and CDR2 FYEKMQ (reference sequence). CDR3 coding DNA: TGTGCCAGCAGCCTACGGGACTCCGGGGCCCTCCACTTT. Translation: CASSLRDSGALHF.

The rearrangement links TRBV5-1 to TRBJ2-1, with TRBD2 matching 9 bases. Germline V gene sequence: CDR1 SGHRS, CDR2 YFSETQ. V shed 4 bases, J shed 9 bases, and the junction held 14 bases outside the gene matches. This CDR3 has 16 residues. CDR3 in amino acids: CASSPGLAKKFGEQFF. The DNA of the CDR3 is TGCGCCAGCAGCCCGGGACTAGCCAAAAAGTTTGGTGAGCAGTTCTTC.

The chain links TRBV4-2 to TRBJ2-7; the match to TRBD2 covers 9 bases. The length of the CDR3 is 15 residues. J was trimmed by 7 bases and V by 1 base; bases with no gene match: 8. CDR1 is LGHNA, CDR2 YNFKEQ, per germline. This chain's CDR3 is CASSQGSSGMGEQYF. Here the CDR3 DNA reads TGTGCCAGCAGCCAAGGTTCTAGCGGGATGGGGGAGCAGTACTTC.

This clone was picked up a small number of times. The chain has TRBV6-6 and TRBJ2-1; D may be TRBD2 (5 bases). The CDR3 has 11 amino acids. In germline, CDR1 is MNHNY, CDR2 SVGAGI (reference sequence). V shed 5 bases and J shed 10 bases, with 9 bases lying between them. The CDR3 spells CASSPGLEQFF. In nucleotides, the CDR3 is TGTGCCAGCAGTCCCGGACTCGAGCAGTTCTTC.

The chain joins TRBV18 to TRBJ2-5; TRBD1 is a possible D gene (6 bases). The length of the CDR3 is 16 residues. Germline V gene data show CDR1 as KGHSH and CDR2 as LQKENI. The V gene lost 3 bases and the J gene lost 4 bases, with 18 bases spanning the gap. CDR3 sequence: CASSPQESRRGETQYF. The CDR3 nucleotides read TGTGCCAGCTCACCTCAAGAATCACGCAGGGGAGAGACCCAGTACTTC.

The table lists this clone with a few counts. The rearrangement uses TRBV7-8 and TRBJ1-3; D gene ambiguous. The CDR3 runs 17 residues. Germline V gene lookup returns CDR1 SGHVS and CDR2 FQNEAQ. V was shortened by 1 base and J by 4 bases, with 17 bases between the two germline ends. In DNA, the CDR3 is TGTGCCAGCAGCTTAGTCTTCAGCGGCTCTCTCGGAAACACCATATATTTT. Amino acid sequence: CASSLVFSGSLGNTIYF.

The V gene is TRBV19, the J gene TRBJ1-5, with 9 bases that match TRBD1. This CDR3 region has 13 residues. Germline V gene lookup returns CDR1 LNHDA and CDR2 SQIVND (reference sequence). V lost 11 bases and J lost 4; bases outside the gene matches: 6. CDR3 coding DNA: TGTGCCGGCTCCGGGACAGGGAATCAGCCCCAGCATTTT. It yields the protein CAGSGTGNQPQHF.

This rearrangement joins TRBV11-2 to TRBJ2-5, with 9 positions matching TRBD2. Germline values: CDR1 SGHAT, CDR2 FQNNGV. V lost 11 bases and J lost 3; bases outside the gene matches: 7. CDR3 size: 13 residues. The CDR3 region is CAGGASGKETQYF. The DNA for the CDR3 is TGTGCCGGCGGGGCTAGCGGGAAAGAGACCCAGTACTTC. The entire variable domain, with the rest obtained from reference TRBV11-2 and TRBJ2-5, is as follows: EAGVAQSPRYKIIEKRQSVAFWCNPISGHATLYWYQQILGQGPKLLIQFQNNGVVDDSQLPKDRFSAERLKGVDSTLKIQPAKLEDSAVYLCAGGASGKETQYFGPGTRLLVL.

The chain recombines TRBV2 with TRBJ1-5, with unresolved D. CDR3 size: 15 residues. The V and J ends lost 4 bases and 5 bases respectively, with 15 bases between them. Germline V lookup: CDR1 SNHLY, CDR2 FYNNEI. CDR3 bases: TGTGCCAGCAGTGGGCGGGGAGGGAGTGATCAGCCCCAGCATTTT. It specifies CASSGRGGSDQPQHF.

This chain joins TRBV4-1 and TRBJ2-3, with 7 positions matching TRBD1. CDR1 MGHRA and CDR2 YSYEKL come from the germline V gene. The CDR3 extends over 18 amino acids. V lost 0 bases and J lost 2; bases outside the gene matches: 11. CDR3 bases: TGCGCCAGCAGCCAAGATTTCGGGACAGCATACAACACAGATACGCAGTATTTT. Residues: CASSQDFGTAYNTDTQYF.

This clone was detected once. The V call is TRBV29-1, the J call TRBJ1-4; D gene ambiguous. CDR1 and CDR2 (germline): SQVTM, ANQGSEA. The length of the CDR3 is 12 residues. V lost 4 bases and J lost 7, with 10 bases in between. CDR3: CSVVAGAEKLFF. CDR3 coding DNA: TGCAGCGTTGTAGCGGGTGCTGAAAAACTGTTTTTT.

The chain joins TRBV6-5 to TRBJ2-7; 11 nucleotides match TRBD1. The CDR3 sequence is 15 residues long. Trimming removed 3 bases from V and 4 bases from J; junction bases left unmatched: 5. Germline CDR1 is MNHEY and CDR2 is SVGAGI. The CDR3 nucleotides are TGTGCCAGCAGTTATTTTGGGACAGGGGGATACGAGCAGTACTTC. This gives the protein CASSYFGTGGYEQYF.

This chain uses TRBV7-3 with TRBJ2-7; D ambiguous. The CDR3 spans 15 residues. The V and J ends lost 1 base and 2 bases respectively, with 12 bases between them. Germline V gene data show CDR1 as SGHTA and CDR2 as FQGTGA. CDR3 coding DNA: TGTGCCAGCAGCTTAAGTGCGGCTGGAACCTACGAGCAGTACTTC. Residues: CASSLSAAGTYEQYF.

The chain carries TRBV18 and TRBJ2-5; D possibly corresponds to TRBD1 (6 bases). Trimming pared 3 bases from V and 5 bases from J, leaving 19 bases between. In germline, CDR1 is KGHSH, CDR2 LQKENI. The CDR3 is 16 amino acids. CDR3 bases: TGTGCCAGCTCACCCAGGGGTGTCAGGGTCGGGGAGACCCAGTACTTC. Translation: CASSPRGVRVGETQYF.

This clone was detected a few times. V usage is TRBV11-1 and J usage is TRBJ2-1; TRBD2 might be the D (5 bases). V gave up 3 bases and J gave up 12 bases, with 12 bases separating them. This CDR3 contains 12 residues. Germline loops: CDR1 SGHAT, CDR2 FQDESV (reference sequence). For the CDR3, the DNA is TGTGCCAGCAGCTTGGTAGCGTTCGTGCAGTTCTTC. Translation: CASSLVAFVQFF.

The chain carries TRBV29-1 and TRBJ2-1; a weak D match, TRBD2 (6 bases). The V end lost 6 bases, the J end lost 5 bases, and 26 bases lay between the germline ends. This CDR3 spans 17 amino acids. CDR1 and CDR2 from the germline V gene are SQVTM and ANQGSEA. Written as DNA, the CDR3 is TGCAGCGTGTCTCGATTACGGGAGACCCGACGCAACAATGAGCAGTTCTTC. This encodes CSVSRLRETRRNNEQFF.

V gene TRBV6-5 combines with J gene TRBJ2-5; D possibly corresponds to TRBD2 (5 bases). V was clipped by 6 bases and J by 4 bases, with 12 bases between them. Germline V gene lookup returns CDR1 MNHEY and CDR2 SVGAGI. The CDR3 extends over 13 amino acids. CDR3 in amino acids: CASRVGGGETQYF. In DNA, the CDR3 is TGTGCCAGCAGAGTCGGCGGAGGAGAGACCCAGTACTTC.